Shown below are 22 T cell receptor beta chains from a single sample sequenced in a study of T-cell memory formation after mild COVID-19. TCRdb ran MiXCR on the 5' RACE reads and lists one entry per CDR3 protein. Among 450,000 or so distinct CDR3 sequences listed, around 25% were seen once. Material: PBMCs or a T cell subset sorted from them (not recorded which). The origin of the receptors is an adult woman who had mild COVID-19 (a few samples of this study predate the infection). Cell type and time point are not known.

The V call is TRBV5-4, the J call TRBJ2-7, with unresolved D. This CDR3 is built from 15 residues. V lost 3 bases, J lost 5 bases, and 18 bases lay in between. Germline assignment: CDR1 SGHNT and CDR2 YYREEE (reference sequence). CDR3 loop: CASSSLGEPLNEQYF. The CDR3 nucleotides are TGTGCCAGCAGCTCCCTAGGAGAACCCCTCAACGAGCAGTACTTC.

The sample holds a few counts of this clonotype. The genes are TRBV29-1 and TRBJ1-2, with unresolved D. This CDR3 has 13 amino acids. Germline V gene data show CDR1 as SQVTM and CDR2 as ANQGSEA. V shed 7 bases and J shed 2 bases, with 14 bases lying between them. CDR3 DNA sequence: TGCAGCGCTAGCCCCAGCCTAAACTATGGCTACACCTTC. Protein: CSASPSLNYGYTF.

Only a few counts were recorded for this clonotype. This sequence joins TRBV7-9 and TRBJ2-7, with D maybe TRBD1 (6 bases). CDR1 is SEHNR, CDR2 FQNEAQ, per germline (reference sequence). The CDR3 totals 13 residues. V lost 6 bases and J 6 bases, leaving 15 bases between the germline ends. The CDR3 region is CASRDITGFEQYF. In nucleotides, the CDR3 is TGTGCCAGCAGGGATATCACAGGGTTCGAGCAGTACTTC. Combining the CDR3 with reference TRBV7-9 and TRBJ2-7 gives the whole variable domain DTGVSQNPRHKITKRGQNVTFRCDPISEHNRLYWYRQTLGQGPEFLTYFQNEAQLEKSRLLSDRFSAERPKGSFSTLEIQRTEQGDSAMYLCASRDITGFEQYFGPGTRLTVT.

V and J are TRBV7-9 and TRBJ2-1; TRBD2 is a possible D gene (6 bases). Trimming pared 5 bases from V and 2 bases from J, leaving 13 bases between. The CDR3 contains 15 residues. Germline CDR1 and CDR2: SEHNR and FQNEAQ (reference sequence). CDR3: CASSPPGGAYNEQFF. Written as DNA, the CDR3 is TGTGCCAGCAGCCCCCCCGGGGGAGCCTACAATGAGCAGTTCTTC.

The chain combines TRBV20-1 with TRBJ2-3, with a weak D call TRBD1 (6 bases). Germline V lookup: CDR1 DFQATT, CDR2 SNEGSKA (reference sequence). This CDR3 is 15 amino acids long. The V and J ends lost 0 bases and 3 bases respectively, with 13 bases between them. Here the CDR3 DNA reads TGCAGTGCTAGAGATGGGGGCTCGCGTACAGATACGCAGTATTTT. Protein product: CSARDGGSRTDTQYF.

The chain employs TRBV9 and TRBJ2-5; D remains ambiguous. V lost 3 bases and J lost 7, with 16 bases in between. This CDR3 has 14 amino acids. Germline V gene data show CDR1 as SGDLS and CDR2 as YYNGEE. CDR3 sequence: CASSDGSAVGTQYF. In nucleotides, the CDR3 is TGTGCCAGCAGCGACGGATCCGCGGTAGGGACCCAGTACTTC.

This rearrangement joins TRBV9 to TRBJ1-6, with a weak D call TRBD1 (5 bases). The germline V and J ends were trimmed by 0 bases and 10 bases, with 14 bases remaining between them. Germline values: CDR1 SGDLS, CDR2 YYNGEE. CDR3 length: 15 amino acids. The CDR3 region is CASSVGVQGGSPLHF. For the CDR3, the DNA is TGTGCCAGCAGCGTAGGAGTCCAGGGCGGCTCACCCCTCCACTTT.

The chain joins TRBV30 to TRBJ2-1; 11 bases match TRBD2. Germline V gives CDR1 GTSNPN, CDR2 SVGIG (reference sequence). With 4 bases clipped from V and 9 bases from J, the junction kept 5 bases outside the gene matches. This CDR3 region has 13 residues. The CDR3 loop reads CAWISGGVGEQFF. Written as DNA, the CDR3 is TGTGCCTGGATTAGCGGGGGGGTAGGTGAGCAGTTCTTC.

V and J are TRBV7-3 and TRBJ2-7, with D uncertain. The germline gives CDR1 SGHTA, CDR2 FQGTGA. This CDR3 contains 15 residues. V lost 5 bases, J lost 2 bases, and 16 bases lay in between. The CDR3 loop is CASSLDAVGAYEQYF. The CDR3 bases are TGTGCCAGCAGCCTTGATGCCGTTGGGGCCTACGAGCAGTACTTC.

The V call is TRBV27, the J call TRBJ1-2; 7 bases are shared with TRBD1. V lost 5 bases to trimming and J lost 2 bases; unmatched junction nucleotides: 5. CDR1 and CDR2 (germline): MNHEY, SMNVEV (reference sequence). There are 14 residues in the CDR3. CDR3 coding DNA: TGTGCCAGCAGTCAACAGGGGCGAAACTATGGCTACACCTTC. Its translation: CASSQQGRNYGYTF.

The chain links TRBV19 to TRBJ2-7, with 7 bases lining up with TRBD1. Germline values: CDR1 LNHDA, CDR2 SQIVND (reference sequence). The CDR3 spans 15 residues. V shed 5 bases and J 2 bases; nucleotides not matched to a gene: 9. CDR3 DNA: TGTGCCAGTAGTTCAACCGGGACAGCTGCCTACGAGCAGTACTTC. It translates to CASSSTGTAAYEQYF.

The chain carries TRBV5-1 and TRBJ2-7, with TRBD2 as a possible D gene (5 bases). CDR1 and CDR2 (germline): SGHRS, YFSETQ. This CDR3 is built from 14 residues. With 6 bases removed from V and 2 bases from J, the gap between germline ends came to 15 bases. This CDR3 reads CASTPGVAPYEQYF. The CDR3 DNA follows: TGCGCCAGCACCCCCGGAGTAGCGCCCTACGAGCAGTACTTC.

There are a few counts of this clonotype. J is TRBJ2-2 and V is TRBV5-1; unclear D gene. The CDR3 loop spans 15 amino acids. V shed 4 bases and J shed 3 bases, with 13 bases lying between them. Germline V lookup: CDR1 SGHRS, CDR2 YFSETQ. The CDR3 nucleotides read TGCGCCAGCAGCCCGGTTGCCAGCTACACCGGGGAGCTGTTTTTT. This translates into CASSPVASYTGELFF.

The table lists this clonotype with a few counts. CDR3 in amino acids: CATSWGPGGETQYF. DNA of the CDR3: TGTGCCACCAGCTGGGGCCCCGGAGGGGAGACCCAGTACTTC. The chain is built from TRBV24-1 and TRBJ2-5; a weak D match, TRBD2 (6 bases). CDR1 is KGHDR and CDR2 is SFDVKD in the germline V gene. V dropped 7 bases and J dropped 5 bases, with 16 bases sitting between them. The CDR3 loop spans 14 amino acids.

This clonotype occurred a few times. This chain links TRBV4-2 with TRBJ2-2; D is uncertain. Trimming took off 0 bases at V and 6 bases at J, with 8 bases between the two ends. CDR1 LGHNA and CDR2 YNFKEQ come from the germline V gene. CDR3 length: 14 residues. CDR3 sequence reads: CASSQDPESGELFF. The DNA of the CDR3 is TGTGCCAGCAGCCAAGATCCTGAATCCGGGGAGCTGTTTTTT.

This clonotype was counted between two and nine times. The V gene is TRBV15, the J gene TRBJ2-3; D remains ambiguous. Germline-derived CDR1 and CDR2 are LNHNV and YYDKDF (reference sequence). Trimming pared 6 bases from V and 6 bases from J, leaving 7 bases between. This CDR3 comprises 11 residues. CDR3 nucleotides: TGTGCCACCAGGGGCCCGGATACGCAGTATTTT. Protein product: CATRGPDTQYF.

This clonotype was seen a handful of times. The chain couples TRBV2 to TRBJ2-7; tentative D call: TRBD1 (6 bases). The CDR3 is 13 amino acids. Trimming left V 7 bases short and J 3 bases short, with 13 bases between. Germline-derived CDR1 and CDR2 are SNHLY and FYNNEI. CDR3 DNA sequence: TGTGCCAGCACACTGGGACACTTCTACGAGCAGTACTTC. It yields the protein CASTLGHFYEQYF.

This clonotype came up a few times. This chain connects TRBV7-9 to TRBJ2-5; 10 bases are a match to TRBD1. Trimming at V came to 0 bases and at J to 5 bases, leaving 6 bases not matched to a gene. From germline, CDR1 is SEHNR and CDR2 FQNEAQ (reference sequence). This CDR3 is 16 amino acids long. For the CDR3, the DNA is TGTGCCAGCAGCTTAGCGGACAGGGGGAGAGTGGAGACCCAGTACTTC. Translated: CASSLADRGRVETQYF.

This chain connects TRBV14 to TRBJ2-7, with D tentatively TRBD2 (6 bases). The CDR3 extends over 16 amino acids. CDR1 SGHDN and CDR2 FVKESK come from the germline V gene. The germline V and J ends were trimmed by 4 bases and 3 bases, with 19 bases remaining between them. CDR3 nucleotide sequence: TGTGCCAGCAGCCGCGAAGGGACTGTCCTGGACTACGAGCAGTACTTC. Translated, it gives CASSREGTVLDYEQYF.

Only one count was recorded for this clonotype. This chain connects TRBV5-3 to TRBJ2-1; 8 nucleotides line up with TRBD2. TRBV5-3 is treated as an ORF (open reading frame) with a function not yet certain. This CDR3 has 15 residues. Trimming at V came to 4 bases and at J to 5 bases, leaving 8 bases not matched to a gene. The CDR3 here is CARSAPSGSNNEQFF. The CDR3 DNA follows: TGTGCCAGAAGCGCTCCTAGCGGGTCTAACAATGAGCAGTTCTTC.

The genes are TRBV2 and TRBJ2-7, with TRBD2 as a possible D gene (6 bases). Trimming took off 6 bases at V and 0 bases at J, with 15 bases between the two ends. From germline, CDR1 is SNHLY and CDR2 FYNNEI. The CDR3 sequence is 15 residues long. CDR3 loop: CASRMEGSTSYEQYF. DNA for the CDR3: TGTGCCAGCAGGATGGAGGGTAGCACCTCCTACGAGCAGTACTTC.

This clonotype was counted only a few times. The chain uses TRBV7-6 and TRBJ1-1, with D hard to call. This CDR3 spans 13 amino acids. In germline, CDR1 is SGHVS, CDR2 FNYEAQ. The V end lost 1 base, the J end lost 6 bases, and 9 bases lay between the germline ends. CDR3 nucleotide sequence: TGTGCCAGCAGCTTAGAAATCGGTTCTGAAGCTTTCTTT. This translates into CASSLEIGSEAFF.